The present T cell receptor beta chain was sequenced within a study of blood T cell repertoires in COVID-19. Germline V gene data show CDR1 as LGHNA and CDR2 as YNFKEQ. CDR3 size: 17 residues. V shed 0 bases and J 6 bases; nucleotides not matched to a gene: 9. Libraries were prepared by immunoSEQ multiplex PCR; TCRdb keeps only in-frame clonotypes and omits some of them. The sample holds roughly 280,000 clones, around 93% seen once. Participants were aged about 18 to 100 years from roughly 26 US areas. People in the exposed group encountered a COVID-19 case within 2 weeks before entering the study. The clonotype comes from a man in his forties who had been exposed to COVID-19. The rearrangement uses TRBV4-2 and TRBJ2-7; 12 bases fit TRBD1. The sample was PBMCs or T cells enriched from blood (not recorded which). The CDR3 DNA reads TGTGCCAGCAGCCAAGAAGGAGCCGGGACAGGGGGCATCGAGCAGTACTTC. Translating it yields CASSQEGAGTGGIEQYF.